This T cell receptor beta chain was obtained from a study of CD8+ T cells in alopecia areata. This CDR3 comprises 12 residues. The V gene's germline CDR1 is SEHNR and CDR2 FQNEAQ (reference sequence). V was cut by 1 base and J by 5 bases, with 6 bases left in between. RNA extraction was followed by reverse transcription into cDNA, which acted as the sequencing template. Assay used: immunoSEQ multiplex PCR; TCRdb lists only in-frame clones, some missing. The table records tens of thousands of clones, roughly half of them present only once. J is TRBJ2-7 and V is TRBV7-9, with D tentatively TRBD2 (5 bases). Material: NKG2D-high CD8+ T cells sorted from blood. The receptor's source is a human donor with alopecia areata. The CDR3 region has the DNA TGTGCCAGCAGCTTAGGAGCGGACGAGCAGTACTTC. As protein: CASSLGADEQYF.